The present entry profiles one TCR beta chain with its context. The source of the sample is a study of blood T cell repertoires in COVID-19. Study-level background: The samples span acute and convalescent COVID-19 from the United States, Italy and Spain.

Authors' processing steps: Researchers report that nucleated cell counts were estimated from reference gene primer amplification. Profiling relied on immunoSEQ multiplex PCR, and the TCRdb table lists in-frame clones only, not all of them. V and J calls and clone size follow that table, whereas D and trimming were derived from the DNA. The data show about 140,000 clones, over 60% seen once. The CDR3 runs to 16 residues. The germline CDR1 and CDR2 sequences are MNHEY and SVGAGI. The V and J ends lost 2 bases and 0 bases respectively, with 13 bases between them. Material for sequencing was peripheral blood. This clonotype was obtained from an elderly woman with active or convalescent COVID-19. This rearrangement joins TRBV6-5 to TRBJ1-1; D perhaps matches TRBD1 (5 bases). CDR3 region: CASSYQGGIMNTEAFF. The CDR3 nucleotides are TGTGCCAGCAGTTACCAGGGTGGAATTATGAACACTGAAGCTTTCTTT.